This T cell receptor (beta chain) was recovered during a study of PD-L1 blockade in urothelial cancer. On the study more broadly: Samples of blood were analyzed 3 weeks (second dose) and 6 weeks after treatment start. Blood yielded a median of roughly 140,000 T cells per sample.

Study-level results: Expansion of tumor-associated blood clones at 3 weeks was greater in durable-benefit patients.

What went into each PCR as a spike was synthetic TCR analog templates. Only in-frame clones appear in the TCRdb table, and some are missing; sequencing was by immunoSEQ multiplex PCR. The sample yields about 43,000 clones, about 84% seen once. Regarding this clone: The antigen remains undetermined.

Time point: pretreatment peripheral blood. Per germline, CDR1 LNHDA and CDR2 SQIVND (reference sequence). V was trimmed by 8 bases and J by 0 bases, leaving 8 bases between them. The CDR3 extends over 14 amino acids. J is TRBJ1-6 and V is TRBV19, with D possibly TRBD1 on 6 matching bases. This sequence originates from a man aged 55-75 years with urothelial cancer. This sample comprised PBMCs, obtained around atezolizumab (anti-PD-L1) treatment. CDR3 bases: TGTGCCAGTGGACAGTACTCCTATAATTCACCCCTCCACTTT. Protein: CASGQYSYNSPLHF.